Presented here are 5 T cell receptor beta chains from one specimen sequenced in a study of technical replicates of blood from several donors. Sequencing used immunoSEQ multiplex PCR; TCRdb keeps in-frame clones, though not all of them. Altogether tens of thousands of clones are present, roughly 88% being singletons, with the ten largest covering 4% to 5%. Material: PBMCs. The receptor set was obtained from a human donor in good health. Some clones in this sample may be carry-over from other donors' samples.

The V and J genes are TRBV7-2 and TRBJ2-7; 8 bases fit TRBD2. The CDR3 is 16 amino acids. J lost 2 bases, V lost 0 bases, and 6 bases had no gene match. The germline V gene has CDR1 SGHTA and CDR2 FQGNSA. The CDR3 is CASSLALTGGPYEQYF. In nucleotides, the CDR3 is TGTGCCAGCAGCTTAGCGCTGACGGGAGGGCCCTACGAGCAGTACTTC. The full variable domain, its missing parts supplied by reference TRBV7-2 and TRBJ2-7, is GAGVSQSPSNKVTEKGKDVELRCDPISGHTALYWYRQSLGQGLEFLIYFQGNSAPDKSGLPSDRFSAERTGGSVSTLTIQRTQQEDSAVYLCASSLALTGGPYEQYFGPGTRLTVT.

This chain connects TRBV6-1 to TRBJ1-6; no clear D gene. This CDR3 spans 16 amino acids. Trimming stripped 1 base from V and 7 bases from J, with 14 bases between. Germline CDR1 and CDR2: MNHNS and SASEGT. The CDR3, as DNA: TGTGCCAGCAGTGAAGGATGGCTGAACGCAAATTCACCCCTCCACTTT. Translation gives CASSEGWLNANSPLHF.

This chain uses TRBV5-1 with TRBJ2-3; D remains ambiguous. CDR3 length: 16 residues. Germline V gene data show CDR1 as SGHRS and CDR2 as YFSETQ. Trimming shortened V by 0 bases and J by 5 bases, and 16 bases separated the two germline ends. The CDR3 loop is CASSLGLAQVGDTQYF. DNA for the CDR3: TGCGCCAGCAGCTTGGGACTCGCCCAAGTCGGAGATACGCAGTATTTT. Full variable domain (outside the CDR3, taken from reference TRBV5-1 and TRBJ2-3): KAGVTQTPRYLIKTRGQQVTLSCSPISGHRSVSWYQQTPGQGLQFLFEYFSETQRNKGNFPGRFSGRQFSNSRSEMNVSTLELGDSALYLCASSLGLAQVGDTQYFGPGTRLTVL.

This chain connects TRBV10-2 to TRBJ1-3; D perhaps matches TRBD1 (5 bases). This CDR3 is built from 15 residues. Trimming stripped 6 bases from V and 0 bases from J, with 12 bases between. From germline, CDR1 is WSHSY and CDR2 SAAADI. In DNA, the CDR3 is TGCGCCAGCAGAACAGGCGACAGCTCTGGAAACACCATATATTTT. Translated, it gives CASRTGDSSGNTIYF.

The chain is built from TRBV29-1 and TRBJ2-1; 8 positions match TRBD2. The CDR3 consists of 14 residues. Trimming removed 4 bases from V and 5 bases from J; junction bases left unmatched: 7. Germline V gene data show CDR1 as SQVTM and CDR2 as ANQGSEA. The chain's CDR3 is CSVAASGRHNEQFF. CDR3 DNA: TGCAGCGTTGCGGCTAGCGGGCGACACAATGAGCAGTTCTTC.